This T cell receptor (beta chain) was found in a study of cytotoxic CD8 clonotypes in ibrutinib-treated CLL. Sequenced by immunoSEQ multiplex PCR; TCRdb stores in-frame clones only, minus some. The table shows approximately 120,000 clones, with less than 90% occurring only once. The V end was cut by 0 bases, the J end by 3 bases, with 11 bases between. Per germline, CDR1 MNHEY and CDR2 SVGAGI. The CDR3 has 15 amino acids. The sequencing used PBMCs, collected after 24 months of ibrutinib treatment. This chain links TRBV6-5 with TRBJ1-2; TRBD1 is a possible D gene (5 bases). This receptor was taken from a human donor with chronic lymphocytic leukemia. For the CDR3, the DNA is TGTGCCAGCAGTTACTCGGCGGGGGTCGACTATGGCTACACCTTC. This gives the protein CASSYSAGVDYGYTF.